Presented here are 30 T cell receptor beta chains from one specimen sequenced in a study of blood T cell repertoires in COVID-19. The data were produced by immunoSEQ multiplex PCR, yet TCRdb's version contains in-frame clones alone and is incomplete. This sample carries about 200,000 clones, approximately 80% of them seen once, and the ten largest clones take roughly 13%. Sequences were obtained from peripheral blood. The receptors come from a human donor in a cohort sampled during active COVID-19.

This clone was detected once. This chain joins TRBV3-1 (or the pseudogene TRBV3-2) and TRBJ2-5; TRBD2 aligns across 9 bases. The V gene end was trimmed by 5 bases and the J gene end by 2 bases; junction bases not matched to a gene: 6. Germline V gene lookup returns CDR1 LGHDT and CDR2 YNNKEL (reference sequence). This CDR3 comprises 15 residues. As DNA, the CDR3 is TGTGCCAGCAGCACCCCTAGCGGGGTTCAAGAGACCCAGTACTTC. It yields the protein CASSTPSGVQETQYF.

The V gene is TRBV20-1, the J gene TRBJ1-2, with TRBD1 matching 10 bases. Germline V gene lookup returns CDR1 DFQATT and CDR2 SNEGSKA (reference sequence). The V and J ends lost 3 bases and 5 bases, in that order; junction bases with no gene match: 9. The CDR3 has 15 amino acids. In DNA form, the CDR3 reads TGCAGTGCTAGTACTTCCGGACAGGGGGATTATGGCTACACCTTC. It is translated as CSASTSGQGDYGYTF.

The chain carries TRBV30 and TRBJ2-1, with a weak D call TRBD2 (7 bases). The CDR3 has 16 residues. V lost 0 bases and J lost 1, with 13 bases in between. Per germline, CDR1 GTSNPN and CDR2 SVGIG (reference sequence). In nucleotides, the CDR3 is TGTGCCTGGAGTGTGGGCGGGGGCCGTTCCTACAATGAGCAGTTCTTC. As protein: CAWSVGGGRSYNEQFF.

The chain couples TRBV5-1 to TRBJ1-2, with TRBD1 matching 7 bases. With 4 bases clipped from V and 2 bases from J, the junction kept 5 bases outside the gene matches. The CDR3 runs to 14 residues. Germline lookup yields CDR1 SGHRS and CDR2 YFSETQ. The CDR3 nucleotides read TGCGCCAGCAGCCCGGACAGGAGCAACTATGGCTACACCTTC. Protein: CASSPDRSNYGYTF.

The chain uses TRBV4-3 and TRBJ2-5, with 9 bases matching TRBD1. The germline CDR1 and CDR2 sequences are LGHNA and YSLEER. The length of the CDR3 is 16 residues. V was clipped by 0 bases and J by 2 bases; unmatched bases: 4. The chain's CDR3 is CASSQDWGQGQETQYF. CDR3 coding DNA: TGCGCCAGCAGCCAAGATTGGGGACAGGGACAAGAGACCCAGTACTTC.

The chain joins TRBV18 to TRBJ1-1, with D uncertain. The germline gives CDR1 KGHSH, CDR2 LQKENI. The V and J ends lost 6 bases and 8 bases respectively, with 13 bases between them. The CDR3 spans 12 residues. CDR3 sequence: CASSRSEGEAFF. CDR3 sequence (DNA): TGTGCCAGCTCCAGGTCCGAGGGCGAAGCTTTCTTT.

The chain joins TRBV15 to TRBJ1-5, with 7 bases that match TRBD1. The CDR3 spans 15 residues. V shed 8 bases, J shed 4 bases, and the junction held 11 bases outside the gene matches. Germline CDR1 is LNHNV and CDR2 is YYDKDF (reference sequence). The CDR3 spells CATPRGGGQNQPQHF. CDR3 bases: TGTGCCACCCCGAGAGGAGGGGGACAGAATCAGCCCCAGCATTTT.

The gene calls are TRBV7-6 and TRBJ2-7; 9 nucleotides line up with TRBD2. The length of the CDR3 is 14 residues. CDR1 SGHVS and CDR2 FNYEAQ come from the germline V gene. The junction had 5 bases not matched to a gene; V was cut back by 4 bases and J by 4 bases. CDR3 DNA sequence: TGTGCCAGCAGCTATAGCGGGAGTGGGTACGAGCAGTACTTC. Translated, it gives CASSYSGSGYEQYF.

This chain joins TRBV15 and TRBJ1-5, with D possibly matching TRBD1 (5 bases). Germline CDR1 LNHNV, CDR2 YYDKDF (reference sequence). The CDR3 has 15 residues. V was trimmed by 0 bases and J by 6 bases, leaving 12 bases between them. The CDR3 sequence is CATSRDLGGGQPQHF. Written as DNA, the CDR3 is TGTGCCACCAGCAGAGATCTCGGGGGAGGTCAGCCCCAGCATTTT.

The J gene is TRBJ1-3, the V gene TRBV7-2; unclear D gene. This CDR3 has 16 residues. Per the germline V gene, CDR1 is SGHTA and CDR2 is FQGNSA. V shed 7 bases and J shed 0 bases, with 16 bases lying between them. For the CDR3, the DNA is TGTGCCAGCAACCCCCTCCTCCAGTCCTCTGGAAACACCATATATTTT. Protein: CASNPLLQSSGNTIYF.

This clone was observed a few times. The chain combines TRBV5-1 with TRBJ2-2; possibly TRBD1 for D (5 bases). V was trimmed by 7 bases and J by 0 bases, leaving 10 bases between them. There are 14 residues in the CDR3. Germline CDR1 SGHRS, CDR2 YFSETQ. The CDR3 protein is CASATDANTGELFF. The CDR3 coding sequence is TGCGCCAGCGCGACAGATGCGAACACCGGGGAGCTGTTTTTT.

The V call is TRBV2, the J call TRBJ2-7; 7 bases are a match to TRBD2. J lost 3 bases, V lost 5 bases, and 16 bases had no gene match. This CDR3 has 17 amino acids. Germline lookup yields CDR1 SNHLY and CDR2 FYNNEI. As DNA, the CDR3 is TGTGCCAGCAGTCTCAAAAGCGGGACCTGGGAGGTCTACGAGCAGTACTTC. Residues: CASSLKSGTWEVYEQYF.

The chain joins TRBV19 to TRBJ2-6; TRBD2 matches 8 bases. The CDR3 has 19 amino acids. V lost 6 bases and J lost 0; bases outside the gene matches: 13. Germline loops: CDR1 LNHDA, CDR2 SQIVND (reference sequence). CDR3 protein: CASSLSGGGESSGANVLTF. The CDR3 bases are TGTGCCAGTAGCCTAAGCGGGGGCGGTGAGAGCTCTGGGGCCAACGTCCTGACTTTC.

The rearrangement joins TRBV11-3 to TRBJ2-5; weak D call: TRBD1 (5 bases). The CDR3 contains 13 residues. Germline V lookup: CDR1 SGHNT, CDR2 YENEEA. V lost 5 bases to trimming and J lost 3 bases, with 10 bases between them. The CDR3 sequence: CASSPTVKETQYF. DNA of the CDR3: TGTGCCAGCAGCCCGACAGTCAAAGAGACCCAGTACTTC.

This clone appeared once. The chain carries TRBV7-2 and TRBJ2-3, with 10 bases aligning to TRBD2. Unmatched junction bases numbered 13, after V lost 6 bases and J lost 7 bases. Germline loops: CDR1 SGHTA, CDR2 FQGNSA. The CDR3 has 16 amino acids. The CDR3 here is CASSPTLAGDSNTQYF. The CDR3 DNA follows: TGTGCCAGCAGTCCAACTCTAGCGGGAGATTCTAATACGCAGTATTTT.

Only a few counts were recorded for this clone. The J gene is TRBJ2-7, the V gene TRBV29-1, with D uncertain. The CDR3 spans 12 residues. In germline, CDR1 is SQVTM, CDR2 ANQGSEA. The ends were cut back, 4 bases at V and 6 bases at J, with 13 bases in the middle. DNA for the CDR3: TGCAGCGTTGTTGTGACTTTAGGCGAGCAGTACTTC. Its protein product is CSVVVTLGEQYF.

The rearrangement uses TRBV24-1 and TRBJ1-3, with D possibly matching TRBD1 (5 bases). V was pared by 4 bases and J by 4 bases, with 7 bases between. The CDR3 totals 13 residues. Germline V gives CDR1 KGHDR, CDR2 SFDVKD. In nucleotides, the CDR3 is TGTGCCACCAGTGAGGCAGGGGGAAACACCATATATTTT. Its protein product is CATSEAGGNTIYF.

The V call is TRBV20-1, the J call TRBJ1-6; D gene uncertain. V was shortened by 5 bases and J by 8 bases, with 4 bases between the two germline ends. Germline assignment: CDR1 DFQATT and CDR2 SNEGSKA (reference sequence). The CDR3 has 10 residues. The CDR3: CSALYSPLHF. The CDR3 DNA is TGCAGTGCTCTTTATTCACCCCTCCACTTT.

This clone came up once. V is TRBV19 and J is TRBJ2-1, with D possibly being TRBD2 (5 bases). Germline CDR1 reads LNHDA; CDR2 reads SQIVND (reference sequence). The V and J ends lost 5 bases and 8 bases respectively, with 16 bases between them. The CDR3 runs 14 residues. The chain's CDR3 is CASSLSWETDEQFF. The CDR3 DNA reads TGTGCCAGTAGTCTCAGCTGGGAGACGGATGAGCAGTTCTTC.

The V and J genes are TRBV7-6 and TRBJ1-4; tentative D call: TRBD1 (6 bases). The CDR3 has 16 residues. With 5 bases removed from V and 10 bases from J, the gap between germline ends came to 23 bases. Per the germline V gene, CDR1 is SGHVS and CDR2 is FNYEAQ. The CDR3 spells CASSKGQTGLYGKLFF. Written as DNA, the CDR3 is TGTGCCAGCAGCAAAGGTCAGACAGGATTGTACGGAAAACTGTTTTTT.

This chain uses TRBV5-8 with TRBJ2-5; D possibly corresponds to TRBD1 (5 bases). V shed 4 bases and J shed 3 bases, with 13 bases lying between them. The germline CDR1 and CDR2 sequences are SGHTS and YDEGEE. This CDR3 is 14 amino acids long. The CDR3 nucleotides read TGTGCCAGCAGCCATCCAGACAGAGAAGAGACCCAGTACTTC. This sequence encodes CASSHPDREETQYF.

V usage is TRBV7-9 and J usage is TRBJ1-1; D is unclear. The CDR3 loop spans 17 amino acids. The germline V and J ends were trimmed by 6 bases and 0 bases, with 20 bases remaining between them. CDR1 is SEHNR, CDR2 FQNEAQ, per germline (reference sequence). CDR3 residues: CASSRRGGLVMNTEAFF. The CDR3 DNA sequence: TGTGCCAGCAGTCGTAGAGGAGGGTTGGTTATGAACACTGAAGCTTTCTTT.

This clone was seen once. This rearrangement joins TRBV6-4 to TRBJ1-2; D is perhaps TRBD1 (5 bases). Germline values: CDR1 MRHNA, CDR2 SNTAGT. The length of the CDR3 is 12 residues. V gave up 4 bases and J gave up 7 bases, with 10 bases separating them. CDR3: CASSGQYGGYTF. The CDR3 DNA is TGTGCCAGCAGTGGACAGTACGGTGGCTACACCTTC.

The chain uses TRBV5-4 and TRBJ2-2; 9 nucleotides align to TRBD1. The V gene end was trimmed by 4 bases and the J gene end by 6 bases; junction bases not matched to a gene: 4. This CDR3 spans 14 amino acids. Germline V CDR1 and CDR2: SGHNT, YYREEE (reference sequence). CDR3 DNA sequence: TGTGCCAGCAGCGTCGGACAGGGGCCCGGGGAGCTGTTTTTT. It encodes CASSVGQGPGELFF.

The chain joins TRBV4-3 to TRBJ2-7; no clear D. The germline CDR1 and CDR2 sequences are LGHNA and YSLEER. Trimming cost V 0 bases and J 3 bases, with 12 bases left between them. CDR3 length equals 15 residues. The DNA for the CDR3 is TGCGCCAGCAGCCAAGATCGCAGAAATTTCTACGAGCAGTACTTC. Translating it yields CASSQDRRNFYEQYF.

CDR3 amino acids: CASSLASTGFGNEQFF. As DNA, the CDR3 is TGTGCCAGCAGCTTAGCCTCTACAGGGTTTGGGAATGAGCAGTTCTTC. The chain has TRBV7-2 and TRBJ2-1, with a tentative D call TRBD1 (6 bases). CDR1 is SGHTA, CDR2 FQGNSA, per germline. V shed 0 bases and J shed 7 bases, with 16 bases lying between them. The CDR3 sequence is 16 residues long.

The CDR3 here is CASSNTGGGELFF. CDR3 in DNA: TGTGCCAGCAGCAATACCGGGGGCGGGGAGCTGTTTTTT. The V and J genes are TRBV3-1 (or the pseudogene TRBV3-2) and TRBJ2-2, with D possibly TRBD2 on 6 matching bases. CDR1 is LGHDT, CDR2 YNNKEL, per germline (reference sequence). V was shortened by 5 bases and J by 7 bases, with 11 bases between the two germline ends. The CDR3 extends over 13 amino acids.

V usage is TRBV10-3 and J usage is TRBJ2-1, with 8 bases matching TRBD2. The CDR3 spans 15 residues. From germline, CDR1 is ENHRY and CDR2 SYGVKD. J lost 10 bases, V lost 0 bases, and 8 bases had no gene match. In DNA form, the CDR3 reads TGTGCCATCAGTGAGTCGAGTCGGGAGGGGGACGAGCAGTTCTTC. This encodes CAISESSREGDEQFF.

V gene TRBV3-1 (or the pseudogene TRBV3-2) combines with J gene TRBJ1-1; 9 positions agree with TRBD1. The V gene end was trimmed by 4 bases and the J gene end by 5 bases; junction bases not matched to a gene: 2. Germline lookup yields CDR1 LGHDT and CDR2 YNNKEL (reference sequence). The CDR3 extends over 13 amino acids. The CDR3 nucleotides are TGTGCCAGCAGCCCCGGACAGGGGACTGAAGCTTTCTTT. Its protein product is CASSPGQGTEAFF.

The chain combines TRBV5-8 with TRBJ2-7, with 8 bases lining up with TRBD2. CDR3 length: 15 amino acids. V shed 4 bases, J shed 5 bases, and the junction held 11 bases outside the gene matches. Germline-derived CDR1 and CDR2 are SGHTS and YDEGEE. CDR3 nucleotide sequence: TGTGCCAGCAGCCAATCCGGGAGGGGGATTGACGAGCAGTACTTC. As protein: CASSQSGRGIDEQYF. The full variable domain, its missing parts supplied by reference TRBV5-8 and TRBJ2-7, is EAGVTQSPTHLIKTRGQQATLRCSPISGHTSVYWYQQALGLGLQFLLWYDEGEERNRGNFPPRFSGRQFPNYSSELNVNALELEDSALYLCASSQSGRGIDEQYFGPGTRLTVT.